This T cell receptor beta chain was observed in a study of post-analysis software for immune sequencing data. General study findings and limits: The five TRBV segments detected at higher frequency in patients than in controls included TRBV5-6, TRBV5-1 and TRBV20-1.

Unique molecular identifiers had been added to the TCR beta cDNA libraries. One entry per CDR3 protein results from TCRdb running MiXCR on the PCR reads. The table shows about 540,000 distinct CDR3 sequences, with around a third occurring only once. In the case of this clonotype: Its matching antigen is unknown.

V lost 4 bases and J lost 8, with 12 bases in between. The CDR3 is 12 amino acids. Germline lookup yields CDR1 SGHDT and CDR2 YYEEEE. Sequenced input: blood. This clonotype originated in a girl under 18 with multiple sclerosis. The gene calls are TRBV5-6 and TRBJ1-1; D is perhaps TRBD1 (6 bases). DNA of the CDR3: TGTGCCAGCAGCGCCCGGGGGGGCGAAGCTTTCTTT. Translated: CASSARGGEAFF.